This TCR beta chain was recorded in a study of blood T cell repertoires in COVID-19 (dated by TCRdb to 2018 to 2021). Regarding the complete study: Collaborator samples came from the United States, Italy and Spain and covered acute and convalescent phases of COVID-19. The material from the prospective study consisted of cDNA or gDNA derived from T cells, B-cell-depleted T cells, or PBMCs. The samples were drawn from two sources: the first 160 participants of the ongoing ImmuneRACE study, and 1,200 or so subjects contributed by 6 global collaborators. The repertoires were made available in a free public database intended to serve as a resource for research on the immune response to SARS-CoV-2. Subjects who had been exposed to COVID-19, were actively infected with it, or had recovered from it provided the deeply sampled blood TCRbeta repertoires that made up the dataset. A de-identified subject ID, COVID-19 status, age in years and sex were almost always included in the sample metadata. Where available, HLA class I and class II types were obtained from metadata supplied by the sample provider rather than from assay-based typing. Overall results and qualifications from the work: Clinical and demographic metadata were provided uncurated, with the amount varying by source and participant.

Collaborating institutions collected whole blood in K2EDTA tubes following their own protocols. For TCRbeta analysis, collaborator samples were shipped as frozen whole blood, as isolated PBMCs, or as DNA extracted from either sample type. The immunoSEQ Assay, a bias-controlled multiplex PCR, was used to amplify TCRbeta CDR3 regions from genomic DNA. Per the source publication's procedure: The number of nucleated cells in each sample was estimated by amplification of reference gene primers within the assay. To quantify the absolute abundance of each unique TCRbeta CDR3 rearrangement, sequence reads were collapsed and filtered. For each sample, productive Simpson clonality was calculated as the square root of Simpson's diversity index over productive rearrangements. In TCRdb, the immuneACCESS table is reduced to in-frame sequences with V and J assigned. These tables do not hold every clone; where another copy was compared, an unresolved V gene accounts for under half, and the others remain unexplained. V and J calls and clone size are those listed in that table; D and trimming were worked out from the DNA. The sample includes about 94,000 clones, with about four fifths observed a single time. Jointly, the top ten make up approximately 6.7% of the sample.

For this clone: Its cognate antigen has yet to be identified. Base-call qualities are not available, and no considerably larger clone is one nucleotide away.

The clonotype was recovered from a man in his 60s with acute or convalescent COVID-19. Sequencing input: peripheral blood.

The encoded CDR3 is CASSRGQGDSPLHF. The nucleotides read TGTGCCAGCAGCCGAGGACAGGGTGATTCACCCCTCCACTTT. The chain is assembled from TRBV3-1 (or the pseudogene TRBV3-2) and TRBJ1-6; 8 junctional bases match TRBD1. Including the terminal cysteine and phenylalanine, the CDR3 comprises 14 residues. Of the read, only the CDR3 DNA is kept; its 42 bases are in frame from base 1. The germline V gene (reference sequence) sets CDR1 to LGHDT and CDR2 to YNNKEL. Relative to germline, V is missing 4 bases and J is missing 8 bases, with 4 bases of the junction outside any gene match.